One T cell receptor beta chain is described in this entry. How the authors handled the data: Researchers report that nucleated cell counts were estimated from reference gene primer amplification. TCRdb's table, derived via immunoSEQ multiplex PCR, lists solely in-frame clones and lacks some. From that table come the V and J calls and clone size; the DNA was used to work out D and trimming. Of roughly 380,000 clones listed, around 87% are singletons. This sample is drawn from a study of blood T cell repertoires in COVID-19. Study information: Samples of COVID-19 (acute and convalescent) were obtained from the United States, Italy and Spain. PBMCs, B-cell-depleted T cells, or T cells provided the cDNA or gDNA that made up the material.

Two negative PCRs, clearance, or symptom resolution had been documented for recovered Cohort 3 donors. The sample consisted of PBMCs or T cells enriched from blood (not recorded which). The clonotype was recovered from a man aged 25-45 years who had recovered from COVID-19.

The CDR3 here is CASSGQGGTGELFF. The CDR3 DNA is TGTGCCAGTAGCGGACAGGGGGGAACCGGGGAGCTGTTTTTT. The V and J genes are TRBV2 and TRBJ2-2, with 10 positions matching TRBD1. The CDR3 covers 14 residues. V gave up 9 bases and J gave up 5 bases; unmatched junction bases: 6. CDR1 and CDR2 from the germline V gene are SNHLY and FYNNEI.